The TCR beta chain under discussion was sequenced for a study of OX40 agonist ivuxolimab in advanced cancers. Study-level findings and limits: By week 6 at 0.1 to 3.0 mg/kg, blood CD4+ and CD8+ T cells had expanded clonally. In the 0.1-3.0 mg/kg groups, partial responders showed among the lowest expansion.

The CDR3 is 13 residues long. Trimming cost V 2 bases and J 0 bases, with 4 bases left between them. CDR1 and CDR2 (germline): MNHEY, SMNVEV (reference sequence). This clone was found once. Its specificity is unknown. The repertoire was sequenced with immunoSEQ multiplex PCR; TCRdb's copy has only in-frame clones and lacks some. The profile shows tens of thousands of clones, 82% of them singletons. The chain employs TRBV27 and TRBJ1-1; D is ambiguous. This sequence was found in an adult with an advanced solid tumor such as melanoma, head and neck, liver or kidney cancer. The specimen comprised CD4+ or CD8+ T cells sorted from blood, sampled in a trial of the OX40 agonist ivuxolimab. The CDR3 here is CASSLAMNTEAFF. CDR3 sequence (DNA): TGTGCCAGCAGTTTAGCTATGAACACTGAAGCTTTCTTT.